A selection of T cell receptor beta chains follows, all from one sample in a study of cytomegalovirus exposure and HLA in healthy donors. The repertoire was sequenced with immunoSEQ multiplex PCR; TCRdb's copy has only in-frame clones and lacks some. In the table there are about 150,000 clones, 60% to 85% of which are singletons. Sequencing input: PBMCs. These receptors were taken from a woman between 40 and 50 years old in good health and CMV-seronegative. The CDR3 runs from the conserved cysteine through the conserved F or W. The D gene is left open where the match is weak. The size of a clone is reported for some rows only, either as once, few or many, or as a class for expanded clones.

cdr3_nt: TGTGCCAGCAGCCCAACCCCCCGGGGGGCTAACTACGAGCAGTGCTTC
cdr3_aa: CASSPTPRGANYEQCF
clone_size: -
d_call: -
j_call: TRBJ2-7
v_call: TRBV5-6

cdr3_nt: TGTGCCAGCTCACCATCAACGGACAGTAACTATGGCTACACCTTC
cdr3_aa: CASSPSTDSNYGYTF
clone_size: -
d_call: -
j_call: TRBJ1-2
v_call: TRBV18

cdr3_nt: TGTGCCAGCAGCAAGGTATGGGCCCGTTGCTCTGGAAACACCATATATTTT
cdr3_aa: CASSKVWARCSGNTIYF
clone_size: -
d_call: -
j_call: TRBJ1-3
v_call: TRBV21-1

cdr3_nt: TGTGCCAGCAGTCCCTGGCCAGATACGCAGTATTTT
cdr3_aa: CASSPWPDTQYF
clone_size: -
d_call: -
j_call: TRBJ2-3
v_call: TRBV5-5

cdr3_nt: TGCAGTGCTGTGACAGGGAAAACCCAGCATTTT
cdr3_aa: CSAVTGKTQHF
clone_size: -
d_call: TRBD1
j_call: TRBJ1-5
v_call: TRBV20-1

cdr3_nt: TGTGCCAGCAGCGGAAAAGGACAGGGATGGGGGAATCTCTATGGCTACACCTTC
cdr3_aa: CASSGKGQGWGNLYGYTF
clone_size: once
d_call: TRBD1
j_call: TRBJ1-2
v_call: TRBV5-6

cdr3_nt: TGCGCCAGCCTGGGGGCGGGAGGCTCCTACAATGAGCAGTTCTTC
cdr3_aa: CASLGAGGSYNEQFF
clone_size: once
d_call: TRBD2
j_call: TRBJ2-1
v_call: TRBV4-1

cdr3_nt: TGTGCCAGCAGCCCCGTGACAGGGGGAACTGAAGCTTTCTTT
cdr3_aa: CASSPVTGGTEAFF
clone_size: -
d_call: TRBD1
j_call: TRBJ1-1
v_call: TRBV6-6

cdr3_nt: TGTGCCAGCAGACCAACCTACCTTGGAAAACTGTTTTTT
cdr3_aa: CASRPTYLGKLFF
clone_size: few
d_call: -
j_call: TRBJ1-4
v_call: TRBV2

cdr3_nt: TGTGCCAGCAGTTACGAACCAGGGGTTGGGACTGAAGCTTTCTTT
cdr3_aa: CASSYEPGVGTEAFF
clone_size: -
d_call: -
j_call: TRBJ1-1
v_call: TRBV6-5

cdr3_nt: TGTGCCAGCAGCCCACAGGGTTGGTATGGCTACACCTTC
cdr3_aa: CASSPQGWYGYTF
clone_size: -
d_call: -
j_call: TRBJ1-2
v_call: TRBV6-1

cdr3_nt: TGCAGCGTCGTAACAGGGGTGAACTACAATGAGCAGTTCTTC
cdr3_aa: CSVVTGVNYNEQFF
clone_size: -
d_call: TRBD1
j_call: TRBJ2-1
v_call: TRBV29-1

cdr3_nt: TGTGCCAGCAGCCCCCGCCCGGGGTACAACACCGGGGAGCTGTTTTTT
cdr3_aa: CASSPRPGYNTGELFF
clone_size: few
d_call: -
j_call: TRBJ2-2
v_call: TRBV5-6

cdr3_nt: TGTGCCACCGCACGTCTATCTAATGAAAAACTGTTTTTT
cdr3_aa: CATARLSNEKLFF
clone_size: -
d_call: -
j_call: TRBJ1-4
v_call: TRBV27

cdr3_nt: TGTGCCAGCAGCCCAGAAATCCCGGGACAGGGGGTCTACGAGCAGTACTTC
cdr3_aa: CASSPEIPGQGVYEQYF
clone_size: -
d_call: TRBD1
j_call: TRBJ2-7
v_call: TRBV9

cdr3_nt: TGTGCCATCTCCGGCAATACAGGGGAGACCCAGTACTTC
cdr3_aa: CAISGNTGETQYF
clone_size: -
d_call: -
j_call: TRBJ2-5
v_call: TRBV25-1

cdr3_nt: TGTGCCAGCAGCCAGGGCGGGGAGCTGTTTTTT
cdr3_aa: CASSQGGELFF
clone_size: -
d_call: -
j_call: TRBJ2-2
v_call: TRBV6-5

cdr3_nt: TGTGCCAGCAGTCGGACAGGGGGCACCATCTACGAGCAGTACTTC
cdr3_aa: CASSRTGGTIYEQYF
clone_size: -
d_call: TRBD1
j_call: TRBJ2-7
v_call: TRBV27

cdr3_nt: TGTGCCAGCAAGGAGTACAATGAGCAGTTCTTC
cdr3_aa: CASKEYNEQFF
clone_size: once
d_call: -
j_call: TRBJ2-1
v_call: TRBV11-2

cdr3_nt: TGTGCCAGCAGCTCGATGGGGACAGGGCTAGCTGAAGCTTTCTTT
cdr3_aa: CASSSMGTGLAEAFF
clone_size: few
d_call: TRBD1
j_call: TRBJ1-1
v_call: TRBV7-9

cdr3_nt: TGTGCCAGCAGTGAAGCCGTGGCGGGGGGAATACCCTACGAGCAGTACTTC
cdr3_aa: CASSEAVAGGIPYEQYF
clone_size: -
d_call: TRBD2
j_call: TRBJ2-7
v_call: TRBV6-1

cdr3_nt: TGTGCCAGCAGCACCATACAGGGGTCTTACTACAATGAGCAGTTCTTC
cdr3_aa: CASSTIQGSYYNEQFF
clone_size: -
d_call: TRBD1
j_call: TRBJ2-1
v_call: TRBV5-6

cdr3_nt: TGTGCCAGCAGCTTACAACAGGGTAATGAAAAACTGTTTTTT
cdr3_aa: CASSLQQGNEKLFF
clone_size: once
d_call: -
j_call: TRBJ1-4
v_call: TRBV5-5

cdr3_nt: TGTGCCAGCAGTTACTCGGCGGATGTTACTAATGAAAAACTGTTTTTT
cdr3_aa: CASSYSADVTNEKLFF
clone_size: -
d_call: -
j_call: TRBJ1-4
v_call: TRBV6-5

cdr3_nt: TGTGCCAGCATCTCGGGGGGGGCAACTGAAGCTTTCTTT
cdr3_aa: CASISGGATEAFF
clone_size: -
d_call: -
j_call: TRBJ1-1
v_call: TRBV28

cdr3_nt: TGTGCCAGCAGTGTGACAGGGGGGACTGTCCACGAGCAGTACTTC
cdr3_aa: CASSVTGGTVHEQYF
clone_size: -
d_call: TRBD1
j_call: TRBJ2-7
v_call: TRBV28

cdr3_nt: TGTGCCAGCAGCTTAGAGGACAACGTAAGCTATGGCTACACCTTC
cdr3_aa: CASSLEDNVSYGYTF
clone_size: -
d_call: -
j_call: TRBJ1-2
v_call: TRBV7-8

cdr3_nt: TGCGCCAGCAGCACGGGGACAGAGAACACTGAAGCTTTCTTT
cdr3_aa: CASSTGTENTEAFF
clone_size: -
d_call: TRBD1
j_call: TRBJ1-1
v_call: TRBV5-1

cdr3_nt: TGTGCCAGCAGTCCACGGACAGCTAGCACAGATACGCAGTATTTT
cdr3_aa: CASSPRTASTDTQYF
clone_size: -
d_call: -
j_call: TRBJ2-3
v_call: TRBV2

cdr3_nt: TGTGCCAGCACCGGACAGAAATCTCCTGGAAACACCATATATTTT
cdr3_aa: CASTGQKSPGNTIYF
clone_size: few
d_call: -
j_call: TRBJ1-3
v_call: TRBV6-1

cdr3_nt: TGTGCCAGCAGTGCCGAGGGCACCGGGGAGCTGTTTTTT
cdr3_aa: CASSAEGTGELFF
clone_size: -
d_call: -
j_call: TRBJ2-2
v_call: TRBV2

cdr3_nt: TGTGCCATCACCCGAGAAACGGGGGGGCGAGTGCTGAACACTGAAGCTTTCTTT
cdr3_aa: CAITRETGGRVLNTEAFF
clone_size: once
d_call: -
j_call: TRBJ1-1
v_call: TRBV10-3

cdr3_nt: TGCGCCAGCAGCTTGAATAGCCGCTCCTACGAGCAGTACTTC
cdr3_aa: CASSLNSRSYEQYF
clone_size: -
d_call: -
j_call: TRBJ2-7
v_call: TRBV5-1

cdr3_nt: TGTGCCAGCAGCTTCAGGGGGCTGGGTGAAAAACTGTTTTTT
cdr3_aa: CASSFRGLGEKLFF
clone_size: -
d_call: TRBD1
j_call: TRBJ1-4
v_call: TRBV5-5

cdr3_nt: TGTGCCACCAGCAGGGACAGGTCCTACGAGCAGTACTTC
cdr3_aa: CATSRDRSYEQYF
clone_size: -
d_call: TRBD1
j_call: TRBJ2-7
v_call: TRBV15

cdr3_nt: TGTGCCAGCAGCTCGGGACAGGGAAACTATGGCTACACCTTC
cdr3_aa: CASSSGQGNYGYTF
clone_size: -
d_call: TRBD1
j_call: TRBJ1-2
v_call: TRBV7-8

cdr3_nt: TGCGCCAGCAGCCCAGAACTTGGGGGCGGCACTGAAGCTTTCTTT
cdr3_aa: CASSPELGGGTEAFF
clone_size: -
d_call: -
j_call: TRBJ1-1
v_call: TRBV5-1

cdr3_nt: TGTGCCAGCAGTTTATCCTCAGGTTTCTATGGCTACACCTTC
cdr3_aa: CASSLSSGFYGYTF
clone_size: -
d_call: -
j_call: TRBJ1-2
v_call: TRBV27

cdr3_nt: TGTGCCAGCTCACCGGCAGGGTTAGGCACAGATACGCAGTATTTT
cdr3_aa: CASSPAGLGTDTQYF
clone_size: once
d_call: -
j_call: TRBJ2-3
v_call: TRBV18

cdr3_nt: TGCGCCAGCAGTGACAGCTTCTACGAGCAGTACTTC
cdr3_aa: CASSDSFYEQYF
clone_size: -
d_call: -
j_call: TRBJ2-7
v_call: TRBV5-1

cdr3_nt: TGTGCCAGCATCCGGACAGGGAGCTCCTACAATGAGCAGTTCTTC
cdr3_aa: CASIRTGSSYNEQFF
clone_size: -
d_call: TRBD1
j_call: TRBJ2-1
v_call: TRBV6-5

cdr3_nt: TGTGCCAGTACAGGAAACTATGGCTACACCTTC
cdr3_aa: CASTGNYGYTF
clone_size: -
d_call: -
j_call: TRBJ1-2
v_call: TRBV28

cdr3_nt: TGTGCCAGCAGTGTGGACAGGGTCGACACAGATACGCAGTATTTT
cdr3_aa: CASSVDRVDTDTQYF
clone_size: -
d_call: TRBD1
j_call: TRBJ2-3
v_call: TRBV6-1

cdr3_nt: TGTGCCAGTAAAACGGGACAGGTCACAGATACGCAGTATTTT
cdr3_aa: CASKTGQVTDTQYF
clone_size: -
d_call: TRBD1
j_call: TRBJ2-3
v_call: TRBV19

cdr3_nt: TGTGCCAGCAGCTGGCCCAGGTCCTATAATTCACCCCTCCACTTT
cdr3_aa: CASSWPRSYNSPLHF
clone_size: -
d_call: -
j_call: TRBJ1-6
v_call: TRBV5-8

cdr3_nt: TGTGCCAGCAGCTTAGAGGCTAGCCTGTACAATGAGCAGTTCTTC
cdr3_aa: CASSLEASLYNEQFF
clone_size: -
d_call: -
j_call: TRBJ2-1
v_call: TRBV11-3

cdr3_nt: TGTGCCAGCAGCGGGGAGCCGGGGGGAGTTAATGAAAAACTGTTTTTT
cdr3_aa: CASSGEPGGVNEKLFF
clone_size: -
d_call: -
j_call: TRBJ1-4
v_call: TRBV2

cdr3_nt: TGTGCCAGTAGTACTGGGAGACTAGCAATCGATGAGCAGTTCTTC
cdr3_aa: CASSTGRLAIDEQFF
clone_size: -
d_call: TRBD2
j_call: TRBJ2-1
v_call: TRBV19

cdr3_nt: TGTGCCAGCAGCTTAGAGAGCCCGAACTCTGGAAACACCATATATTTT
cdr3_aa: CASSLESPNSGNTIYF
clone_size: -
d_call: -
j_call: TRBJ1-3
v_call: TRBV7-9

cdr3_nt: TGTGCCAGCAGGTCCAGGGGGGCTGTGTATGGCTACACCTTC
cdr3_aa: CASRSRGAVYGYTF
clone_size: -
d_call: TRBD1
j_call: TRBJ1-2
v_call: TRBV5-6

cdr3_nt: TGCGCCAGCAGTGGGGACGGGCGGGGGGCCAGGGAGACCCAGTACTTC
cdr3_aa: CASSGDGRGARETQYF
clone_size: few
d_call: TRBD2
j_call: TRBJ2-5
v_call: TRBV10-2

cdr3_nt: TGCGCCAGCAGCTTGGTAGGTCAAGGACAGGGTGTATGGTACGAGCAGTACTTC
cdr3_aa: CASSLVGQGQGVWYEQYF
clone_size: -
d_call: TRBD1
j_call: TRBJ2-7
v_call: TRBV5-1

cdr3_nt: TGTGCCAGCAGTTACACTCGAGCAGGGGCAAACTATGGCTACACCTTC
cdr3_aa: CASSYTRAGANYGYTF
clone_size: -
d_call: -
j_call: TRBJ1-2
v_call: TRBV6-5

cdr3_nt: TGCGCCAGCATCACTTTACAAACTAGCGGGGTTTCCTACGAGCAGTACTTC
cdr3_aa: CASITLQTSGVSYEQYF
clone_size: -
d_call: TRBD2
j_call: TRBJ2-7
v_call: TRBV4-1

cdr3_nt: TGCGCCAGCAGCTCGGGACAGGGAGGACCCACCGGGGAGCTGTTTTTT
cdr3_aa: CASSSGQGGPTGELFF
clone_size: -
d_call: TRBD1
j_call: TRBJ2-2
v_call: TRBV5-1

cdr3_nt: TGTGCCAGCAGCGTAGGAGCCGGGGACGAGCAGTACTTC
cdr3_aa: CASSVGAGDEQYF
clone_size: -
d_call: -
j_call: TRBJ2-7
v_call: TRBV9

cdr3_nt: TGTGCCAGCAGCGTAGGACAGGTCAATTCACCCCTCCACTTT
cdr3_aa: CASSVGQVNSPLHF
clone_size: -
d_call: -
j_call: TRBJ1-6
v_call: TRBV9

cdr3_nt: TGTGCCAGCAGTGAAAGGGGGCCCCAGGGGGCCATGCTCTACGAGCAGTACTTC
cdr3_aa: CASSERGPQGAMLYEQYF
clone_size: -
d_call: TRBD1
j_call: TRBJ2-7
v_call: TRBV2

cdr3_nt: TGCGCCAGCAGCCCGGGACAGGAAAACATTCAGTACTTC
cdr3_aa: CASSPGQENIQYF
clone_size: -
d_call: TRBD1
j_call: TRBJ2-4
v_call: TRBV5-1